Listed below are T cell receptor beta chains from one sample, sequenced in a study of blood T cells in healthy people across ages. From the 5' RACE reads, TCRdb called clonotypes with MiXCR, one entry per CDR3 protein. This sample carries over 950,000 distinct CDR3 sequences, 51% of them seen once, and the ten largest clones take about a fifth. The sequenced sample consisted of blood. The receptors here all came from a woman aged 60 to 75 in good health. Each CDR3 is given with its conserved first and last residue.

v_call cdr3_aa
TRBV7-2 CASSLGVAGTSGYNEQFF
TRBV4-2 CASSQPLRGAGGLSEQYF
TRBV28 CASILRGSRTDTQYF
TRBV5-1 CASSLVSAWTYEQYF
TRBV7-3 CASSLTGQSSTDTQYF
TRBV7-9 CASSLAFSGQGTHEQYF
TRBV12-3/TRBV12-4 CASSLRGALTQYF
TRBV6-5 CASSYSRTSGRVTQYF
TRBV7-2 CASTLPRGQETYEQYF
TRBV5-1 CASSLEHRDLDTQYF
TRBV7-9 CASSWPGGEETQYF
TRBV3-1 CASSRDGIQGETQYF
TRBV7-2 CASSPLGQPNEKLFF
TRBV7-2 CASSRNRDEQYF
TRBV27 CASRQWVQETQYF
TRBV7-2 CASSLSYSWAGANVLTF
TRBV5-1 CASSLGNGLVDEQYF
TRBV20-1 CSASRVLPATYNEQFF
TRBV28 CASSLSGQSREQYF
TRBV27 CASSLHPTSVLETQYF
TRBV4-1 CASSQDGSGANEQFF
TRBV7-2 CASSWRHREEETQYF
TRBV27 CASLLAGSSTQYF
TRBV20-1 CSASRNRDRNYEQYF
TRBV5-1 CASNAGVAYNEQYF
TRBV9 CASSRRRFPQETQYF
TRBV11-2 CASSLEREGTYEQYF
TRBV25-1 CASSRDRGWKTQYF
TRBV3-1 CASSQDGTNYNEQFF
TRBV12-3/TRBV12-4 CASSSRWVDRYGYTF
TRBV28 CASSSWGNSSYNEQFF
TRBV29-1 CSVENQSSYNEQFF
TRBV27 CASSRRADRDGYTF
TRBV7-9 CASSVPDPDTQYF
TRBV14 CASSPSGGGYTF
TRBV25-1 CASRQTGLSGANVLTF
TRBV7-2 CASSSGGIGETQYF
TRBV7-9 CASSLQGPYNEQFF
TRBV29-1 CSVVWDTYEQYF
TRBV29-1 CSVGHAGEQYF
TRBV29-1 CSVAPDSTDTQYF
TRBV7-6 CASSLGSRVDNEQFF
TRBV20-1 CSARRVEYQETQYF
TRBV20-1 CSARPLAGVDEQFF
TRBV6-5 CASSYRDSFSYEQYF
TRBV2 CASSVRREGPPDRDTQYF
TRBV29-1 CSVILAGSNYGYTF
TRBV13 CASSQAASGGQFF
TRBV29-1 CSVWAGANVLTF
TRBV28 CASLRASTDTQYF
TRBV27 CASSLSGNPYEQYF
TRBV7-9 CASRTPFSGANVLTF